This passage covers 9 T cell receptor beta chains from one sample sequenced in a study of T cells in Graves' hyperthyroidism and ophthalmopathy. TCR beta CDR3 sequences were amplified from RNA transcripts. TCR CDR3 underwent first-round RT-PCR with the HTBI primer set. TCRdb passed the multiplex PCR reads through MiXCR, listing each CDR3 protein once. The top ten clones hold around 8% of a sample with under 350,000 distinct CDR3 sequences, roughly 15% of them seen once. Input material: blood. The receptors were gathered from a woman between 40 and 55 years old with Graves' hyperthyroidism.

This clonotype has just a few counts. V and J are TRBV5-4 and TRBJ1-3; no firm D call. Trimming cost V 0 bases and J 4 bases, with 11 bases left between them. The CDR3 has 15 amino acids. The germline V gene has CDR1 SGHNT and CDR2 YYREEE (reference sequence). This CDR3 reads CASSLAKDGGNTIYF. The CDR3 coding sequence is TGTGCCAGCAGCTTGGCAAAAGACGGCGGAAACACCATATATTTT.

Regarding this clonotype: A much larger clone lies a single base off, so this may be a read error. This chain connects TRBV27 to TRBJ2-7; TRBD2 matches 7 bases. With V trimmed by 6 bases and J by 3 bases, 8 bases remained unmatched. The CDR3 contains 14 residues. In germline, CDR1 is MNHEY, CDR2 SMNVEV (reference sequence). CDR3 sequence: CASRTTSRIYEQYF. The CDR3 nucleotides are TGTGCCAGCAGGACGACTAGCAGGATCTACGAGCAGTACTTC.

There are many counts of this clonotype. The chain is built from TRBV10-3 and TRBJ1-2; 7 nucleotides match TRBD1. The V gene's germline CDR1 is ENHRY and CDR2 SYGVKD. The CDR3 runs to 13 residues. J lost 5 bases, V lost 2 bases, and 2 bases had no gene match. CDR3 in amino acids: CAISETGAYGYTF. In DNA, the CDR3 is TGTGCCATCAGTGAGACAGGGGCATATGGCTACACCTTC.

This clonotype was detected only a few times. A junction end diverges from the germline sequence, so it may reflect a read error. V is TRBV6-1 and J is TRBJ2-1; D is ambiguous. This CDR3 comprises 13 residues. Germline V gene sequence: CDR1 MNHNS, CDR2 SASEGT. The CDR3 DNA is TGTGCCAGCAGGGGGATTCCCTACAATGAGCAGTCCTTC. Protein product: CASRGIPYNEQSF.

This clonotype was picked up many times. V is TRBV6-5 and J is TRBJ1-6, with TRBD1 matching over 8 bases. V shed 2 bases, J shed 9 bases, and the junction held 3 bases outside the gene matches. CDR1 and CDR2 from the germline V gene are MNHEY and SVGAGI. This CDR3 region has 14 residues. The CDR3 region is CASSYGQGGSPLHF. The CDR3 DNA sequence: TGTGCCAGCAGTTACGGACAGGGCGGTTCACCCCTCCACTTT.

In its sample, this clonotype was seen many times. This chain joins TRBV20-1 and TRBJ1-1, with D unresolved. V was trimmed by 8 bases and J by 5 bases, leaving 15 bases between them. The CDR3 length is 12 residues. Looked up from germline, CDR1 is DFQATT and CDR2 is SNEGSKA (reference sequence). This chain's CDR3 is CSPDPGVTEAFF. CDR3 bases: TGCAGTCCCGACCCCGGGGTAACTGAAGCTTTCTTT.

The V call is TRBV10-2, the J call TRBJ1-6, with 8 bases that match TRBD1. The ends lost 2 bases at V and 7 bases at J; junction bases unmatched: 10. The CDR3 is 17 amino acids. Germline-derived CDR1 and CDR2 are WSHSY and SAAADI. CDR3 nucleotides: TGCGCCAGCAGTGAGCCTCAAGCGGCAGGGGGCAATTCACCCCTCCACTTT. It specifies CASSEPQAAGGNSPLHF.

This clonotype appeared many times. The gene calls are TRBV27 and TRBJ1-1; the match to TRBD1 covers 7 bases. Germline values: CDR1 MNHEY, CDR2 SMNVEV (reference sequence). With V trimmed by 6 bases and J by 3 bases, 4 bases remained unmatched. CDR3 length: 13 residues. This chain's CDR3 is CASRDTGDTEAFF. The CDR3 DNA sequence: TGTGCCAGCAGGGATACAGGGGACACTGAAGCTTTCTTT.

Ten or more counts support this clonotype. This chain links TRBV7-8 with TRBJ2-7; D unclear. Germline V CDR1 and CDR2: SGHVS, FQNEAQ. This CDR3 has 14 amino acids. V lost 3 bases and J 2 bases, leaving 11 bases between the germline ends. CDR3 loop: CASSLERGAYEQYF. CDR3 DNA sequence: TGTGCCAGCAGCTTGGAAAGAGGCGCCTACGAGCAGTACTTC.